The subject of this entry is one TCR beta chain. A quantity of roughly 0.5 to 1 ug RNA underwent reverse transcription using random hexamers. An immunoSEQ multiplex PCR generated amplified TCR beta CDR3 products spanning 54 Vbeta and 13 Jbeta. Using its own MiXCR run on the immunoSEQ multiplex PCR reads, TCRdb lists one record per CDR3 protein. The data contain about 76,000 distinct CDR3 sequences, over 85% of them singletons. CDR1 and CDR2 from the germline V gene are MDHEN and SYDVKM. V dropped 6 bases and J dropped 0; count of bases not matched to a gene: 7. The CDR3 consists of 15 residues. These data come from a study of CD8 T cells in Susac syndrome. In the study overall: Blood was drawn from patients with Susac syndrome. At that point, they were therapy-naive, on corticosteroids, or on intravenous immunoglobulin alone.

TCR beta from blood CD8+ and CD4+ T cells was sequenced. V is TRBV28 and J is TRBJ1-2; 7 bases are a match to TRBD1. This clonotype was sampled from a human donor with Susac syndrome. Sequenced: CD8+ T cells from PBMCs. Here the CDR3 reads CASSGRGLTNYGYTF. The CDR3 DNA follows: TGTGCCAGCAGCGGGAGGGGGCTTACTAACTATGGCTACACCTTC.